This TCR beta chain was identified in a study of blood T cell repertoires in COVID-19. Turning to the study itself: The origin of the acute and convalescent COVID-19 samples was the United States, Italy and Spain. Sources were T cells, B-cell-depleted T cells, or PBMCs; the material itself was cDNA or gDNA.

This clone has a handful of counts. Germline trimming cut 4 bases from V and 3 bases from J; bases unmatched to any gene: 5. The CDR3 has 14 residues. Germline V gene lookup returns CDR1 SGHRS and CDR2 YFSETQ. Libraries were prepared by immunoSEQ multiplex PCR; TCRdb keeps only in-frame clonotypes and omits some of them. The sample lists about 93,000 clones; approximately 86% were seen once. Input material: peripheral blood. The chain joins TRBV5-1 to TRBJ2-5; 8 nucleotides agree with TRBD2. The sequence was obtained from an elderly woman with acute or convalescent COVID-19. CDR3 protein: CASSVAGGKETQYF. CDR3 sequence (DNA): TGCGCCAGCAGCGTTGCGGGGGGCAAAGAGACCCAGTACTTC.